One and the same sample provided the 3 T cell receptor beta chains below, sequenced in a study of blood T cell repertoires in COVID-19. The repertoire was sequenced with immunoSEQ multiplex PCR; TCRdb's copy has only in-frame clones and lacks some. The sample has about 350,000 clones, about nine tenths seen once; the top ten hold over 3.5%. The sequenced material came from peripheral blood. Receptors originate from a woman aged 60-75 years with COVID-19, enrolled during active disease.

This chain uses TRBV5-1 with TRBJ2-2; 8 bases match TRBD2. The CDR3 length is 15 residues. Germline V gene data show CDR1 as SGHRS and CDR2 as YFSETQ. V trimming: 1 base; J trimming: 5 bases; junction bases outside the gene matches: 4. CDR3 nucleotides: TGCGCCAGCAGCTTGATAGCGGGGAGGACCGGGGAGCTGTTTTTT. Translating it yields CASSLIAGRTGELFF. Based on the CDR3 plus reference TRBV5-1 and TRBJ2-2, the full variable domain is KAGVTQTPRYLIKTRGQQVTLSCSPISGHRSVSWYQQTPGQGLQFLFEYFSETQRNKGNFPGRFSGRQFSNSRSEMNVSTLELGDSALYLCASSLIAGRTGELFFGEGSRLTVL.

This clone was detected once. The chain couples TRBV5-1 to TRBJ2-7; TRBD1 aligns across 9 bases. CDR1 and CDR2 from the germline V gene are SGHRS and YFSETQ. With V trimmed by 0 bases and J by 4 bases, 8 bases remained unmatched. CDR3 length: 16 residues. DNA for the CDR3: TGCGCCAGCAGCTTGGCATCAGGGACAGGGATTTACGAGCAGTACTTC. It encodes CASSLASGTGIYEQYF. The complete variable domain, with remaining parts taken from reference TRBV5-1 and TRBJ2-7, reads KAGVTQTPRYLIKTRGQQVTLSCSPISGHRSVSWYQQTPGQGLQFLFEYFSETQRNKGNFPGRFSGRQFSNSRSEMNVSTLELGDSALYLCASSLASGTGIYEQYFGPGTRLTVT.

The chain carries TRBV18 and TRBJ1-2; 7 nucleotides match TRBD1. The J segment lost 8 bases and the V segment lost 1 base, leaving 4 bases of the junction unmatched. This CDR3 is 13 amino acids long. From germline, CDR1 is KGHSH and CDR2 LQKENI. The CDR3 loop reads CASSPQGAEGYTF. CDR3 nucleotides: TGTGCCAGCTCACCACAGGGGGCGGAGGGCTACACCTTC. Variable domain in full (rest from reference TRBV18 and TRBJ1-2): NAGVMQNPRHLVRRRGQEARLRCSPMKGHSHVYWYRQLPEEGLKFMVYLQKENIIDESGMPKERFSAEFPKEGPSILRIQQVVRGDSAAYFCASSPQGAEGYTFGSGTRLTVV.